One and the same sample provided the 31 T cell receptor beta chains below, sequenced in a study of blood T cell repertoires in COVID-19. TCRdb's table, derived via immunoSEQ multiplex PCR, lists solely in-frame clones and lacks some. The sample lists 140,000 or so clones, about three quarters seen once, with more than 1.5% in the top ten. Material: peripheral blood. These TCRs come from a woman in her sixties with acute or convalescent COVID-19.

The table lists this clone with a few counts. The rearrangement uses TRBV7-2 and TRBJ1-2; D unresolved. V was trimmed by 0 bases and J by 6 bases, leaving 11 bases between them. This CDR3 comprises 14 residues. Germline CDR1 reads SGHTA; CDR2 reads FQGNSA. The CDR3 DNA reads TGTGCCAGCAGCTTAGCGCAACGAGGCGATGGCTACACCTTC. This codes for CASSLAQRGDGYTF.

V usage is TRBV5-1 and J usage is TRBJ2-2, with 12 bases that match TRBD2. J was trimmed by 7 bases and V by 2 bases; bases with no gene match: 9. The CDR3 is made up of 17 amino acids. From germline, CDR1 is SGHRS and CDR2 YFSETQ. The CDR3 DNA follows: TGCGCCAGCAGCTTCCGCCCTAGCGGGAGGGCCAACGGGGAGCTGTTTTTT. This codes for CASSFRPSGRANGELFF.

Only one count was recorded for this clone. V and J are TRBV7-6 and TRBJ2-1; 9 bases agree with TRBD2. The germline gives CDR1 SGHVS, CDR2 FNYEAQ. The ends lost 4 bases at V and 10 bases at J; junction bases unmatched: 14. The CDR3 has 16 residues. The CDR3 DNA sequence: TGTGCCAGCAGCTCTTCAAGTTCGGCGGGAGGGTGGGAGCAGTTCTTC. Translated: CASSSSSSAGGWEQFF.

This clone was seen once. The V call is TRBV7-9, the J call TRBJ2-1; perhaps TRBD2 as D (6 bases). The CDR3 is made up of 12 amino acids. Trimming took 5 bases from V and 12 from J, leaving 14 bases between them. Germline CDR1 is SEHNR and CDR2 is FQNEAQ (reference sequence). The CDR3 region is CASSLGPTRQFF. The CDR3 nucleotides read TGTGCCAGCAGCCTAGGCCCGACTAGGCAGTTCTTC.

Points on this clone: At one boundary the junction diverges from the germline segment, which might be a read error. V and J are TRBV4-1 and TRBJ1-2; D not resolved. Germline CDR1 reads MGHRA; CDR2 reads YSYEKL. The CDR3 is 14 residues long. As DNA, the CDR3 is TGCGCCAGCAGCCAAGTACAGAACTCCGCGAAAACCCACTTC. Its translation: CASSQVQNSAKTHF.

This chain connects TRBV19 to TRBJ1-2; a possible D gene is TRBD1 (5 bases). CDR3 length: 14 residues. The ends were cut back, 6 bases at V and 5 bases at J, with 16 bases in the middle. Germline V gives CDR1 LNHDA, CDR2 SQIVND (reference sequence). CDR3 in amino acids: CASRMGGTAYGYTF. CDR3 bases: TGTGCCAGTAGAATGGGAGGGACGGCATATGGCTACACCTTC. Variable domain in full (rest from reference TRBV19 and TRBJ1-2): DGGITQSPKYLFRKEGQNVTLSCEQNLNHDAMYWYRQDPGQGLRLIYYSQIVNDFQKGDIAEGYSVSREKKESFPLTVTSAQKNPTAFYLCASRMGGTAYGYTFGSGTRLTVV.

The chain recombines TRBV5-1 with TRBJ1-6; the match to TRBD1 covers 8 bases. Germline-derived CDR1 and CDR2 are SGHRS and YFSETQ. The trim removed 0 bases at V and 7 bases at J, leaving 3 bases unmatched. The CDR3 loop spans 15 amino acids. DNA of the CDR3: TGCGCCAGCAGCTTGGAGGGACAGGAGAATTCACCCCTCCACTTT. Its translation is CASSLEGQENSPLHF.

The chain uses TRBV30 and TRBJ2-2; D perhaps matches TRBD1 (5 bases). The CDR3 extends over 16 amino acids. Trimming cost V 4 bases and J 2 bases, with 17 bases left between them. Germline CDR1 is GTSNPN and CDR2 is SVGIG (reference sequence). CDR3 in amino acids: CAWTHQGARNTGELFF. In DNA, the CDR3 is TGTGCCTGGACCCATCAAGGGGCTAGAAACACCGGGGAGCTGTTTTTT.

The CDR3 nucleotides are TGTGCCAGCAGCTTAGGGACTGCAACCTCCTATGGCTACACCTTC. As protein: CASSLGTATSYGYTF. V usage is TRBV7-9 and J usage is TRBJ1-2, with D hard to call. The V end was cut by 1 base, the J end by 4 bases, with 13 bases between. Germline V gene lookup returns CDR1 SEHNR and CDR2 FQNEAQ (reference sequence). The CDR3 spans 15 residues.

Only one count was recorded for this clone. This chain links TRBV10-3 with TRBJ2-2, with 12 bases aligning to TRBD1. CDR1 is ENHRY and CDR2 is SYGVKD in the germline V gene. J gave up 3 bases and V 4 bases, and 9 bases lay outside the gene matches. CDR3 length: 18 amino acids. CDR3 loop: CAISGGEGQGADTGELFF. CDR3 in DNA: TGTGCCATCAGTGGGGGAGAGGGACAGGGGGCCGACACCGGGGAGCTGTTTTTT.

This CDR3 is CAISDGQGLYGYTF. DNA for the CDR3: TGTGCCATCAGTGATGGGCAGGGATTATATGGCTACACCTTC. This chain links TRBV10-3 with TRBJ1-2; a possible D gene is TRBD1 (5 bases). There are 14 residues in the CDR3. Trimming took off 3 bases at V and 5 bases at J, with 13 bases between the two ends. The germline V gene encodes CDR1 ENHRY and CDR2 SYGVKD.

The chain carries TRBV19 and TRBJ2-1; TRBD2 matches 14 bases. V shed 5 bases and J 8 bases; nucleotides not matched to a gene: 8. Germline values: CDR1 LNHDA, CDR2 SQIVND (reference sequence). The CDR3 is 16 residues long. CDR3 sequence (DNA): TGTGCCAGTAGTCTTCTGACTAGCGGGAGGGGGGATGAGCAGTTCTTC. Encoded protein: CASSLLTSGRGDEQFF.

V gene TRBV19 combines with J gene TRBJ2-5, with D maybe TRBD2 (6 bases). The CDR3 is 13 amino acids. The germline V and J ends were trimmed by 3 bases and 5 bases, with 10 bases remaining between them. Per the germline V gene, CDR1 is LNHDA and CDR2 is SQIVND (reference sequence). CDR3 residues: CASSMEGRETQYF. As DNA, the CDR3 is TGTGCCAGTAGTATGGAGGGGCGGGAGACCCAGTACTTC.

The chain joins TRBV5-1 to TRBJ2-5, with 7 bases that match TRBD1. V shed 0 bases, J shed 4 bases, and the junction held 3 bases outside the gene matches. Germline V gene data show CDR1 as SGHRS and CDR2 as YFSETQ. CDR3 length equals 14 residues. As DNA, the CDR3 is TGCGCCAGCAGCTTGGGGGACAGACTAGAGACCCAGTACTTC. Encoded protein: CASSLGDRLETQYF. The full variable domain, its missing parts supplied by reference TRBV5-1 and TRBJ2-5, is KAGVTQTPRYLIKTRGQQVTLSCSPISGHRSVSWYQQTPGQGLQFLFEYFSETQRNKGNFPGRFSGRQFSNSRSEMNVSTLELGDSALYLCASSLGDRLETQYFGPGTRLLVL.

The chain recombines TRBV12-3 or TRBV12-4 with TRBJ2-7; D is uncertain. CDR3 size: 13 residues. The V end was cut by 5 bases, the J end by 2 bases, with 10 bases between. CDR3 sequence (DNA): TGTGCCAGCAGTCTAAATCCGGCCTACGAGCAGTACTTC. It is translated as CASSLNPAYEQYF.

The V gene is TRBV3-1 (or the pseudogene TRBV3-2), the J gene TRBJ2-7; a possible D gene is TRBD2 (6 bases). The germline CDR1 and CDR2 sequences are LGHDT and YNNKEL (reference sequence). Trimming left V 7 bases short and J 0 bases short, with 16 bases between. The CDR3 sequence is 15 residues long. The CDR3 loop reads CASTARTGVSYEQYF. The DNA of the CDR3 is TGTGCCAGCACCGCCAGAACGGGAGTCTCCTACGAGCAGTACTTC.

The V call is TRBV15, the J call TRBJ1-5, with D perhaps matching TRBD1 (5 bases). Germline V gene sequence: CDR1 LNHNV, CDR2 YYDKDF (reference sequence). V was shortened by 1 base and J by 0 bases, with 10 bases between the two germline ends. This CDR3 has 16 amino acids. CDR3 in amino acids: CATSRGAGYSNQPQHF. CDR3 in DNA: TGTGCCACCAGCAGAGGGGCAGGGTATAGCAATCAGCCCCAGCATTTT.

The chain links TRBV30 to TRBJ2-7; a possible D gene is TRBD1 (5 bases). V was clipped by 3 bases and J by 1 base, with 10 bases between them. Germline loops: CDR1 GTSNPN, CDR2 SVGIG (reference sequence). The CDR3 contains 13 residues. CDR3 amino acids: CAWRGTGSYEQYF. The CDR3 DNA is TGTGCCTGGAGGGGTACAGGTTCCTACGAGCAGTACTTC. The variable domain in full, with the rest retrieved from reference TRBV30 and TRBJ2-7, is SQTIHQWPATLVQPVGSPLSLECTVEGTSNPNLYWYRQAAGRGLQLLFYSVGIGQISSEVPQNLSASRPQDRQFILSSKKLLLSDSGFYLCAWRGTGSYEQYFGPGTRLTVT.

This clone was detected once. The chain couples TRBV15 to TRBJ2-2; no firm D call. Trimming took 0 bases from V and 8 from J, leaving 4 bases between them. From germline, CDR1 is LNHNV and CDR2 YYDKDF (reference sequence). The CDR3 length is 12 residues. This chain's CDR3 is CATSRDSGELFF. CDR3 nucleotide sequence: TGTGCCACCAGCAGAGATTCTGGGGAGCTGTTTTTT.

This clone has just a few counts. The chain couples TRBV6-5 to TRBJ2-7; TRBD1 aligns across 9 bases. The V segment lost 4 bases and the J segment 3 bases; nucleotides outside the gene matches: 7. CDR1 is MNHEY, CDR2 SVGAGI, per germline. This CDR3 contains 15 residues. The CDR3 here is CASSSYRGPNYEQYF. As DNA, the CDR3 is TGTGCCAGCAGTTCCTACAGGGGGCCCAACTACGAGCAGTACTTC.

The chain uses TRBV11-3 and TRBJ2-7; TRBD2 agrees at 7 bases. Germline-derived CDR1 and CDR2 are SGHNT and YENEEA. The length of the CDR3 is 15 residues. Trimming cost V 1 base and J 3 bases; bases outside gene matches: 6. DNA for the CDR3: TGTGCCAGCAGCTTAGGGGCTAGCGGTCACTACGAGCAGTACTTC. This gives the protein CASSLGASGHYEQYF.

The J gene is TRBJ2-7, the V gene TRBV19, with D tentatively TRBD2 (6 bases). With 3 bases removed from V and 0 bases from J, the gap between germline ends came to 9 bases. Per germline, CDR1 LNHDA and CDR2 SQIVND (reference sequence). There are 14 residues in the CDR3. In DNA, the CDR3 is TGTGCCAGTAGTATCGCGGGATCCTCCTACGAGCAGTACTTC. Translated, it gives CASSIAGSSYEQYF.

This sequence joins TRBV7-9 and TRBJ2-1, with D possibly TRBD1 on 6 matching bases. Germline loops: CDR1 SEHNR, CDR2 FQNEAQ (reference sequence). The V and J ends lost 1 base and 10 bases respectively, with 11 bases between them. The CDR3 is 13 amino acids. The CDR3 sequence is CASSLGDRTEQFF. The DNA of the CDR3 is TGTGCCAGCAGCTTAGGAGACAGGACAGAGCAGTTCTTC. Drawing the rest from reference TRBV7-9 and TRBJ2-1, the complete variable domain is DTGVSQNPRHKITKRGQNVTFRCDPISEHNRLYWYRQTLGQGPEFLTYFQNEAQLEKSRLLSDRFSAERPKGSFSTLEIQRTEQGDSAMYLCASSLGDRTEQFFGPGTRLTVL.

This clone was seen once. The J gene is TRBJ2-7, the V gene TRBV5-1; weak D call: TRBD1 (6 bases). This CDR3 is 14 amino acids long. V was pared by 4 bases and J by 3 bases, with 14 bases between. Per germline, CDR1 SGHRS and CDR2 YFSETQ. This chain's CDR3 is CASSQGGFSYEQYF. CDR3 nucleotide sequence: TGCGCCAGCAGCCAAGGGGGTTTCAGCTACGAGCAGTACTTC.

This clone was seen just once. The V call is TRBV25-1, the J call TRBJ2-3, with a tentative D call TRBD1 (6 bases). Germline assignment: CDR1 MGHDK and CDR2 SYGVNS. Trimming removed 4 bases at V and 4 bases at J, with 15 bases between. The CDR3 totals 15 residues. For the CDR3, the DNA is TGTGCCAGCAGTGTGGGGGCGAGTAACGCAGATACGCAGTATTTT. Its translation is CASSVGASNADTQYF.

The chain links TRBV27 to TRBJ2-7; 8 positions match TRBD1. The junction had 10 bases not matched to a gene; V was cut back by 3 bases and J by 6 bases. The germline V gene encodes CDR1 MNHEY and CDR2 SMNVEV (reference sequence). The CDR3 loop spans 15 amino acids. Here the CDR3 DNA reads TGTGCCAGCAGTTTTAATCCAGGGGGCCGTTCCGAGCAGTACTTC. Protein: CASSFNPGGRSEQYF.

The chain uses TRBV3-1 (or the pseudogene TRBV3-2) and TRBJ1-1; D is undetermined. Between the trimmed V and J ends, which lost 4 bases and 0 bases, there was a span of 15 bases. The CDR3 runs 16 residues. Per germline, CDR1 LGHDT and CDR2 YNNKEL (reference sequence). CDR3 in DNA: TGTGCCAGCAGCCCATTATCGAGGCCAATGAACACTGAAGCTTTCTTT. Amino acids: CASSPLSRPMNTEAFF.

V is TRBV18 and J is TRBJ2-7, with 7 bases that match TRBD1. Germline CDR1 is KGHSH and CDR2 is LQKENI. The CDR3 totals 17 residues. Trimming took 2 bases from V and 4 from J; bases not matched to a gene: 14. This CDR3 reads CASSPDLQGKFGYEQYF. In DNA form, the CDR3 reads TGTGCCAGCTCACCAGACTTACAGGGGAAGTTTGGGTACGAGCAGTACTTC.

The chain has TRBV6-4 and TRBJ2-2; 8 nucleotides line up with TRBD2. The V gene's germline CDR1 is MRHNA and CDR2 SNTAGT. Losses at the gene ends were 4 bases for V and 4 bases for J; bases not matched to a gene: 8. The CDR3 is 16 residues long. The CDR3 DNA is TGTGCCAGCAGTGTTGCTACTAGCGGCGTCACCGGGGAGCTGTTTTTT. Protein product: CASSVATSGVTGELFF.

The chain employs TRBV28 and TRBJ1-1, with D maybe TRBD1 (5 bases). Trimming stripped 3 bases from V and 0 bases from J, with 8 bases between. CDR3 length equals 14 residues. The germline V gene has CDR1 MDHEN and CDR2 SYDVKM. The chain's CDR3 is CASSFSGLNTEAFF. The CDR3 nucleotides are TGTGCCAGCAGTTTCTCAGGGCTGAACACTGAAGCTTTCTTT.

This clone came up a few times. The chain joins TRBV28 to TRBJ2-1; D gene unclear. This CDR3 comprises 14 residues. The germline CDR1 and CDR2 sequences are MDHEN and SYDVKM. V gave up 7 bases and J gave up 0 bases, with 10 bases separating them. The CDR3 DNA follows: TGTGCCAGCAAAGAGTTAGCCTCCTACAATGAGCAGTTCTTC. Translated, it gives CASKELASYNEQFF.